A selection of T cell receptor beta chains follows, all from one sample in a study of CD8+ T cells in alopecia areata. Method: immunoSEQ multiplex PCR; TCRdb's copy keeps in-frame clones and lacks some. The repertoire holds fewer than 250,000 clones, with roughly 44% as singletons. The sequenced sample was CD4+ T cells sorted from blood, obtained around week 36, from a patient treated with tofacitinib. The receptors originated from a human donor with alopecia areata. Each CDR3 is given with its conserved first and last residue. D genes are given only for firm matches. The size field is filled for only some rows; it gives once, few, many or a size class.

TRBJ1-4 TRBV30 . . TGTGCCTGGAACGTACCACAGGGATATGATGTCGAAAAACTGTTTTTT CAWNVPQGYDVEKLFF
TRBJ1-2 TRBV19 . few TGTGCCACCCAGCTCCGGGGCTATGGCTACACCTTC CATQLRGYGYTF
TRBJ2-5 TRBV7-2 . few TGTGCCAGCAGCTACCGGGGAGAGACCCAGTACTTC CASSYRGETQYF
TRBJ1-1 TRBV9 TRBD1 . TGTGCCAGCAGCCCTACCCAGGGGGCTAACACTGAAGCTTTCTTT CASSPTQGANTEAFF
TRBJ1-1 TRBV30 . . TGTGCCTGGAGTCCCAGCTCGAACACTGAAGCTTTCTTT CAWSPSSNTEAFF
TRBJ2-2 TRBV7-8 TRBD1 . TGTGCCAGCAGTCCCGGGACAGGTCACACCGGGGAGCTGTTTTTT CASSPGTGHTGELFF
TRBJ2-5 TRBV28 TRBD2 few TGTGCCAGCAGAGCGGGAGAAGAGACCCAGTACTTC CASRAGEETQYF
TRBJ1-4 TRBV7-2 TRBD1 few TGTGCCAGCAGCGGACGGACAGGGTCACTGTTTTTT CASSGRTGSLFF
TRBJ2-5 TRBV25-1 TRBD2 . TGTGCCAGCAGTGAAATGATTAGCGGGCCAGAGACCCAGTACTTC CASSEMISGPETQYF
TRBJ2-7 TRBV11-2 . . TGTGCCAGCAGCTTAGGGGGGGACGGATCCTACGAGCAGTACTTC CASSLGGDGSYEQYF
TRBJ2-6 TRBV27 . . TGTGCCAGCAGATACCACTCTGGGGCCAACGTCCTGACTTTC CASRYHSGANVLTF